Below are 17 T cell receptor beta chains sequenced from a single sample in a study of early T cells in non-severe SARS-CoV-2 infection. One entry per CDR3 protein, called by TCRdb with MiXCR from the 5' RACE reads. The table lists 70,000 or so distinct CDR3 sequences, 12% of them singletons. The source material was whole blood. The source is an adult who was a healthcare worker with PCR-confirmed SARS-CoV-2 infection or an uninfected control (not recorded which).

This clonotype was recorded at least ten times. The chain is built from TRBV15 and TRBJ2-1; D gene ambiguous. Germline V gene data show CDR1 as LNHNV and CDR2 as YYDKDF (reference sequence). V was shortened by 1 base and J by 0 bases, with 10 bases between the two germline ends. The CDR3 runs to 16 residues. CDR3 sequence: CATSRVGGSSYNEQFF. DNA of the CDR3: TGTGCCACCAGCAGAGTTGGCGGTTCCTCCTACAATGAGCAGTTCTTC.

This clonotype was detected a few times. The V gene is TRBV12-3 or TRBV12-4, the J gene TRBJ1-2; no definite D call. Trimming shortened V by 6 bases and J by 3 bases, and 14 bases separated the two germline ends. CDR3 size: 14 residues. The CDR3 DNA reads as TGTGCCAGCAGCCTTTCAACAGCCTACTATGGCTACACCTTC. Its protein is CASSLSTAYYGYTF.

This clonotype was recorded a few times. DNA of the CDR3: TGTGCCAGCAGCCGGATTCAGGGGGAGGCCGGGGAGCTGTTTTTT. This gives the protein CASSRIQGEAGELFF. The chain combines TRBV7-9 with TRBJ2-2; D might be TRBD1 (7 bases). Germline CDR1 SEHNR, CDR2 FQNEAQ (reference sequence). Trimming shortened V by 5 bases and J by 6 bases, and 16 bases separated the two germline ends. This CDR3 region has 15 residues. The full variable domain, rest sourced from reference TRBV7-9 and TRBJ2-2, is DTGVSQNPRHKITKRGQNVTFRCDPISEHNRLYWYRQTLGQGPEFLTYFQNEAQLEKSRLLSDRFSAERPKGSFSTLEIQRTEQGDSAMYLCASSRIQGEAGELFFGEGSRLTVL.

CDR3 region: CASSLRELTGPRRNTIYF. In DNA form, the CDR3 reads TGTGCCAGCAGCTTAAGGGAGCTGACAGGTCCTCGGCGAAACACCATATATTTT. The J gene is TRBJ1-3, the V gene TRBV7-9, with D perhaps matching TRBD1 (6 bases). V was clipped by 2 bases and J by 5 bases, with 22 bases between them. Germline loops: CDR1 SEHNR, CDR2 FQNEAQ (reference sequence). The CDR3 sequence is 18 residues long.

The rearrangement joins TRBV20-1 to TRBJ2-7; the D gene is possibly TRBD1 (5 bases). CDR1 is DFQATT, CDR2 SNEGSKA, per germline (reference sequence). Deletions cut 4 bases from V and 0 bases from J, with 10 bases between. The CDR3 has 13 residues. The CDR3: CSANRQNSYEQYF. Here the CDR3 DNA reads TGCAGTGCTAACAGGCAAAACTCCTACGAGCAGTACTTC.

This clonotype has a count of ten or more. The V gene is TRBV9, the J gene TRBJ2-3; 8 nucleotides line up with TRBD1. There are 15 residues in the CDR3. CDR1 is SGDLS and CDR2 is YYNGEE in the germline V gene. Trimming at V came to 0 bases and at J to 3 bases, leaving 3 bases not matched to a gene. The CDR3, as DNA: TGTGCCAGCAGCGTAGTTGGACAGGGAACAGATACGCAGTATTTT. It encodes CASSVVGQGTDTQYF.

The chain links TRBV5-5 to TRBJ2-5, with 7 positions matching TRBD2. Germline V gene data show CDR1 as SGHKS and CDR2 as YYEKEE (reference sequence). Trimming at V came to 0 bases and at J to 2 bases, leaving 4 bases not matched to a gene. The CDR3 covers 15 residues. The CDR3 region has the DNA TGTGCCAGCAGCTTGGTTCCTAGCGGACAAGAGACCCAGTACTTC. It specifies CASSLVPSGQETQYF.

J is TRBJ1-2 and V is TRBV20-1, with D possibly matching TRBD1 (5 bases). CDR3 length: 13 amino acids. With 7 bases removed from V and 11 bases from J, the gap between germline ends came to 23 bases. Germline assignment: CDR1 DFQATT and CDR2 SNEGSKA (reference sequence). In DNA form, the CDR3 reads TGCAGTGTCAAAACCCCCGGGACGTCTGAGTACACCTTC. It yields the protein CSVKTPGTSEYTF.

Details on this clonotype: One end of the junction fails to match germline, which may point to a read error. V and J are TRBV30 and TRBJ1-5; tentatively, D is TRBD1 (5 bases). The CDR3 is 16 amino acids. Germline V lookup: CDR1 GTSNPN, CDR2 SVGIG (reference sequence). The CDR3 DNA sequence: TGTGCCCGGAGTTCCGGGACGGCCTATAGCAATCAGCCTCAGCATTTT. Its protein product is CARSSGTAYSNQPQHF. Drawing the rest from reference TRBV30 and TRBJ1-5, the complete variable domain is SQTIHQWPATLVQPVGSPLSLECTVEGTSNPNLYWYRQAAGRGLQLLFYSVGIGQISSEVPQNLSASRPQDRQFILSSKKLLLSDSGFYLCARSSGTAYSNQPQHFGDGTRLSIL.

This clonotype came up many times. This chain links TRBV5-8 with TRBJ2-7, with no clear D. From germline, CDR1 is SGHTS and CDR2 YDEGEE. The CDR3 totals 12 residues. The V end was cut by 0 bases, the J end by 6 bases, with 7 bases between. The CDR3 reads CASSLVSVEQYF. Written as DNA, the CDR3 is TGTGCCAGCAGCTTGGTGAGCGTCGAGCAGTACTTC.

This clonotype was counted many times. The rearrangement links TRBV9 to TRBJ1-2; D might be TRBD1 (5 bases). This CDR3 contains 17 residues. The germline V and J ends were trimmed by 0 bases and 3 bases, with 18 bases remaining between them. Per germline, CDR1 SGDLS and CDR2 YYNGEE. CDR3 sequence: CASSVAPTPQGDYGYTF. The CDR3 DNA follows: TGTGCCAGCAGCGTAGCTCCGACTCCCCAGGGAGACTATGGCTACACCTTC.

V and J are TRBV14 and TRBJ2-7; no clear D. Germline V gene data show CDR1 as SGHDN and CDR2 as FVKESK. Trimming shortened V by 4 bases and J by 6 bases, and 7 bases separated the two germline ends. This CDR3 is 11 amino acids long. This chain's CDR3 is CASSRDSEQYF. CDR3 nucleotides: TGTGCCAGCAGCCGGGATTCCGAGCAGTACTTC.

Ten or more counts support this clonotype. This chain links TRBV11-2 with TRBJ2-1; D tentatively fits TRBD1 or TRBD2 (6 bases each). The V end lost 6 bases, the J end lost 0 bases, and 15 bases lay between the germline ends. Germline lookup yields CDR1 SGHAT and CDR2 FQNNGV. The CDR3 is made up of 16 amino acids. The DNA for the CDR3 is TGTGCCAGCAGTCTAAGGAGGGGGATCTCCTACAATGAGCAGTTCTTC. Its protein is CASSLRRGISYNEQFF.

This clonotype came up a few times. The chain uses TRBV20-1 and TRBJ1-2; D ambiguous. V dropped 2 bases and J dropped 2 bases, with 9 bases sitting between them. This CDR3 region has 13 residues. The germline V gene encodes CDR1 DFQATT and CDR2 SNEGSKA (reference sequence). CDR3 DNA: TGCAGTGCTAGAAGTCCGGGGAACTATGGCTACACCTTC. It translates to CSARSPGNYGYTF.

In this sample, this clonotype turned up a few times. The J gene is TRBJ2-1, the V gene TRBV29-1, with unresolved D. The CDR3 loop spans 11 amino acids. Per germline, CDR1 SQVTM and CDR2 ANQGSEA. Trimming left V 2 bases short and J 6 bases short, with 5 bases between. CDR3 in DNA: TGCAGCGTTGAACCCCCCAATGAGCAGTTCTTC. Amino acid sequence: CSVEPPNEQFF.

The genes are TRBV21-1 and TRBJ2-5; the D call TRBD2 from the table was never checked on the DNA. TRBV21-1 constitutes a pseudogene. The length of the CDR3 is 20 residues. The CDR3, as DNA: TGTGCCAGCAGCAAAGATTCCTTGGAGCCCAGCGGGAGAAACCAAGAGACCCAGTACTTC. It encodes CASSKDSLEPSGRNQETQYF.

In DNA form, the CDR3 reads TGTGCCAGCAGCTTAAACCGCGGACAGGGAACCTACGAGCAGTACTTC. Translation gives CASSLNRGQGTYEQYF. The rearrangement joins TRBV7-2 to TRBJ2-7, with 8 bases matching TRBD1. The CDR3 contains 16 residues. CDR1 is SGHTA and CDR2 is FQGNSA in the germline V gene. J lost 2 bases, V lost 2 bases, and 8 bases had no gene match.